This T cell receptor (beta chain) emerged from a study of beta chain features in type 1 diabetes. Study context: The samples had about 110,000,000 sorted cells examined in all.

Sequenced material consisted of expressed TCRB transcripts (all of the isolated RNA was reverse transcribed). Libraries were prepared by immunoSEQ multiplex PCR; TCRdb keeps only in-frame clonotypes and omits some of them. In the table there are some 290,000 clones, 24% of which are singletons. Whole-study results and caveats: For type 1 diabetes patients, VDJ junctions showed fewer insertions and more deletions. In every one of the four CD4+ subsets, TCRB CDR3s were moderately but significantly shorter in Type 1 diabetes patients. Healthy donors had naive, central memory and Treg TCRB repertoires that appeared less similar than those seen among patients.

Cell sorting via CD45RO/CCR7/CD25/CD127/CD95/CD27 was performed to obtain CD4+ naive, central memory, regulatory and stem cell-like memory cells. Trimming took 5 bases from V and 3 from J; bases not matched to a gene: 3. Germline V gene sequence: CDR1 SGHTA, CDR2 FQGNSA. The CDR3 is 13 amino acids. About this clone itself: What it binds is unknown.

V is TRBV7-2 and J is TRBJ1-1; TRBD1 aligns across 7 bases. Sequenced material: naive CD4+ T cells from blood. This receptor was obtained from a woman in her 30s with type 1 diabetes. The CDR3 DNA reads TGTGCCAGCAGCCCTCAGGGGGACACTGAAGCTTTCTTT. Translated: CASSPQGDTEAFF.